The 16 T cell receptor beta chains below all came from one sample that was sequenced in a study of control samples from healthy donors and cancer patients. Profiling relied on immunoSEQ multiplex PCR, and the TCRdb table lists in-frame clones only, not all of them. The repertoire holds 35,000 to 45,000 clones, with 83% as singletons. Sequenced sample: blood. The source is a man in his 60s in good health.

The J gene is TRBJ1-2, the V gene TRBV7-9, with TRBD1 matching over 9 bases. In germline, CDR1 is SEHNR, CDR2 FQNEAQ (reference sequence). The V segment lost 5 bases and the J segment 8 bases; nucleotides outside the gene matches: 6. The CDR3 consists of 13 residues. In DNA, the CDR3 is TGTGCCAGCAGCCCGGGACAGGGAGAGGGCTACACCTTC. Its protein is CASSPGQGEGYTF. Full variable domain (remainder filled in from reference TRBV7-9 and TRBJ1-2): DTGVSQNPRHKITKRGQNVTFRCDPISEHNRLYWYRQTLGQGPEFLTYFQNEAQLEKSRLLSDRFSAERPKGSFSTLEIQRTEQGDSAMYLCASSPGQGEGYTFGSGTRLTVV.

This clone was observed a few times. This chain links TRBV2 with TRBJ1-5; 10 positions agree with TRBD1. CDR1 is SNHLY, CDR2 FYNNEI, per germline. J lost 2 bases, V lost 7 bases, and 8 bases had no gene match. The length of the CDR3 is 16 residues. The CDR3 region is CASIRDRGQGNQPQHF. Here the CDR3 DNA reads TGTGCCAGCATCCGGGACAGGGGACAGGGCAATCAGCCCCAGCATTTT.

This chain links TRBV5-5 with TRBJ1-3; 8 positions match TRBD1. Trimming at V came to 0 bases and at J to 2 bases, leaving 4 bases not matched to a gene. The CDR3 covers 16 residues. Per germline, CDR1 SGHKS and CDR2 YYEKEE (reference sequence). CDR3 sequence reads: CASSLAGGSAGNTIYF. As DNA, the CDR3 is TGTGCCAGCAGCTTGGCAGGGGGCTCTGCTGGAAACACCATATATTTT.

V is TRBV7-9 and J is TRBJ2-7; possibly TRBD2 for D (5 bases). The CDR3 has 15 residues. Germline loops: CDR1 SEHNR, CDR2 FQNEAQ (reference sequence). V lost 2 bases and J lost 2, with 13 bases in between. CDR3 loop: CASSLRTSGAYEQYF. CDR3 DNA: TGTGCCAGCAGCTTAAGGACCAGCGGAGCCTACGAGCAGTACTTC.

This clone was seen more than once but under ten times. The rearrangement links TRBV4-3 to TRBJ1-2; D is unclear. V lost 4 bases to trimming and J lost 4 bases, with 10 bases between them. Germline CDR1 is LGHNA and CDR2 is YSLEER. The CDR3 runs to 13 residues. CDR3 bases: TGCGCCAGCAGCCTTAGCAACGGCTATGGCTACACCTTC. Protein: CASSLSNGYGYTF.

CDR3 residues: CASTDGGGGKAEAFF. CDR3 DNA: TGTGCCAGCACCGATGGGGGAGGGGGCAAAGCGGAAGCTTTCTTT. The chain combines TRBV5-6 with TRBJ1-1; 7 nucleotides agree with TRBD1. From germline, CDR1 is SGHDT and CDR2 YYEEEE. The CDR3 consists of 15 residues. V gave up 6 bases and J gave up 8 bases; unmatched junction bases: 16.

The V gene is TRBV30, the J gene TRBJ1-1, with no clear D. V dropped 3 bases and J dropped 0 bases, with 8 bases sitting between them. Germline values: CDR1 GTSNPN, CDR2 SVGIG (reference sequence). This CDR3 comprises 13 residues. The CDR3 DNA follows: TGTGCCTGGAGCACCGGATTGAACACTGAAGCTTTCTTT. This translates into CAWSTGLNTEAFF.

This clone has just one count. This chain joins TRBV10-2 and TRBJ1-1; D may be TRBD1 (5 bases). The germline V and J ends were trimmed by 2 bases and 7 bases, with 17 bases remaining between them. There are 15 residues in the CDR3. CDR1 is WSHSY and CDR2 is SAAADI in the germline V gene. The CDR3 reads CASSEPGGGTFEAFF. For the CDR3, the DNA is TGCGCCAGCAGTGAGCCGGGGGGGGGAACCTTTGAAGCTTTCTTT.

The DNA of the CDR3 is TGCAGTGCTAGTCCTCCGGACAGGGGTGTAGAGACCCAGTACTTC. Its translation: CSASPPDRGVETQYF. V usage is TRBV20-1 and J usage is TRBJ2-5; 9 nucleotides agree with TRBD1. Per germline, CDR1 DFQATT and CDR2 SNEGSKA (reference sequence). The CDR3 spans 15 residues. After removal of 3 bases from V and 4 bases from J, the junction contained 9 bases not matched to a gene.

The chain recombines TRBV6-6 with TRBJ2-5, with 7 nucleotides matching TRBD1. Germline loops: CDR1 MNHNY, CDR2 SVGAGI (reference sequence). V was clipped by 5 bases and J by 2 bases; unmatched bases: 8. CDR3 length: 15 amino acids. CDR3 DNA: TGTGCCAGCAGTCCTGACAGGGTCCGTCAAGAGACCCAGTACTTC. Protein: CASSPDRVRQETQYF.

The chain has TRBV27 and TRBJ2-6; D is possibly TRBD2 (6 bases). V lost 11 bases and J 2 bases, leaving 10 bases between the germline ends. Germline V gives CDR1 MNHEY, CDR2 SMNVEV (reference sequence). The CDR3 runs to 13 residues. The CDR3 sequence: CASGVTGANVLTF. In DNA form, the CDR3 reads TGTGCCTCGGGGGTTACTGGGGCCAACGTCCTGACTTTC. Filled out from reference TRBV27 and TRBJ2-6, the complete variable domain reads EAQVTQNPRYLITVTGKKLTVTCSQNMNHEYMSWYRQDPGLGLRQIYYSMNVEVTDKGDVPEGYKVSRKEKRNFPLILESPSPNQTSLYFCASGVTGANVLTFGAGSRLTVL.

V and J are TRBV4-1 and TRBJ1-3; D remains unclear. The CDR3 has 13 residues. V was cut by 8 bases and J by 0 bases, with 8 bases left in between. CDR1 and CDR2 from the germline V gene are MGHRA and YSYEKL. The CDR3 DNA follows: TGCGCCAGCTCGGACGACTCTGGAAACACCATATATTTT. Translation: CASSDDSGNTIYF.

This clone occurred once. The chain couples TRBV25-1 to TRBJ2-5; D is unclear. Trimming took 3 bases from V and 5 from J, leaving 16 bases between them. The CDR3 sequence is 15 residues long. Germline CDR1 is MGHDK and CDR2 is SYGVNS. The CDR3 nucleotides read TGTGCCAGCAGTGACCCCCTTATTGGCGCGGAGACCCAGTACTTC. Residues: CASSDPLIGAETQYF.

V gene TRBV28 combines with J gene TRBJ1-2; unclear D gene. The CDR3 loop spans 16 amino acids. In germline, CDR1 is MDHEN, CDR2 SYDVKM. The ends were cut back, 1 base at V and 3 bases at J, with 15 bases in the middle. For the CDR3, the DNA is TGTGCCAGCAGTTTATTCTTTCAGATGGTCTACTATGGCTACACCTTC. Translated, it gives CASSLFFQMVYYGYTF.

The chain uses TRBV5-1 and TRBJ2-3; no reliable D call. The germline V gene encodes CDR1 SGHRS and CDR2 YFSETQ. This CDR3 is built from 15 residues. Trimming shortened V by 1 base and J by 2 bases, and 11 bases separated the two germline ends. CDR3 sequence (DNA): TGCGCCAGCAGCTTGTCTTGGGGAAACACAGATACGCAGTATTTT. Its translation: CASSLSWGNTDTQYF.

This clone appeared a few times. The J gene is TRBJ1-1, the V gene TRBV7-3, with D perhaps matching TRBD1 (6 bases). The ends were cut back, 2 bases at V and 7 bases at J, with 14 bases in the middle. Germline values: CDR1 SGHTA, CDR2 FQGTGA. The CDR3 consists of 14 residues. The CDR3 region has the DNA TGTGCCAGCAGCTTACGGCGGGGGCAGGGTGAAGCTTTCTTT. It translates to CASSLRRGQGEAFF. Drawing the rest from reference TRBV7-3 and TRBJ1-1, the complete variable domain is GAGVSQTPSNKVTEKGKYVELRCDPISGHTALYWYRQSLGQGPEFLIYFQGTGAADDSGLPNDRFFAVRPEGSVSTLKIQRTERGDSAVYLCASSLRRGQGEAFFGQGTRLTVV.